Each of the 15 T cell receptor beta chains below was sequenced from the same sample in a study of blood T cells in healthy people across ages. Alongside a J-beta primer mix, a sample-barcoded 5' primer served in a second PCR lasting about 6 to 12 cycles. TCRdb itself ran the 5' RACE reads through MiXCR, one entry per CDR3 protein. The table lists about 1.4 million distinct CDR3 sequences, around 59% of them singletons. Sequenced sample: blood. These receptors were obtained from a man aged 18 to 29 in good health.

The CDR3 is CASSLSTYYRGAVTDTQYF. For the CDR3, the DNA is TGTGCCAGCAGTTTATCGACCTACTACAGGGGTGCTGTCACAGATACGCAGTATTTT. The gene calls are TRBV27 and TRBJ2-3, with 7 bases aligning to TRBD1. Germline V lookup: CDR1 MNHEY, CDR2 SMNVEV (reference sequence). Unmatched junction bases numbered 14, after V lost 0 bases and J lost 2 bases. The CDR3 is 19 residues long.

There are a few counts of this clonotype. The V gene is TRBV10-3, the J gene TRBJ2-7; 11 positions agree with TRBD2. From germline, CDR1 is ENHRY and CDR2 SYGVKD. The CDR3 spans 14 residues. Trimming cost V 10 bases and J 3 bases; bases outside gene matches: 8. The CDR3 loop is CATSGTSGLYEQYF. CDR3 coding DNA: TGTGCCACCTCTGGGACTAGCGGCCTCTACGAGCAGTACTTC.

DNA of the CDR3: TGTGCCAGCAGCCCCACTAACATCGGGAGTGGCACAGATACGCAGTATTTT. Translation: CASSPTNIGSGTDTQYF. The chain employs TRBV7-6 and TRBJ2-3, with D tentatively TRBD2 (6 bases). The germline V gene encodes CDR1 SGHVS and CDR2 FNYEAQ. The length of the CDR3 is 17 residues. V was shortened by 5 bases and J by 1 base, with 19 bases between the two germline ends.

This chain connects TRBV2 to TRBJ2-4, with 8 bases identical to TRBD1. The V gene's germline CDR1 is SNHLY and CDR2 FYNNEI. The J segment lost 1 base and the V segment lost 9 bases, leaving 20 bases of the junction unmatched. The CDR3 has 19 residues. This CDR3 is CARGNDPAGGKLAKNIQYF. The CDR3 nucleotides are TGTGCCAGGGGGAATGATCCGGCAGGGGGCAAGTTGGCCAAAAACATTCAGTACTTC.

The rearrangement links TRBV7-2 to TRBJ2-6; possibly TRBD1 for D (5 bases). The length of the CDR3 is 16 residues. Trimming shortened V by 2 bases and J by 0 bases, and 8 bases separated the two germline ends. CDR1 and CDR2 (germline): SGHTA, FQGNSA. DNA of the CDR3: TGTGCCAGCAGCTTACAGGGTCCCTCTGGGGCCAACGTCCTGACTTTC. Its protein is CASSLQGPSGANVLTF.

This clonotype showed up just a few times. The chain links TRBV20-1 to TRBJ2-5; D tentatively fits TRBD1 or TRBD2 (6 bases each). Germline V CDR1 and CDR2: DFQATT, SNEGSKA (reference sequence). The V gene lost 8 bases and the J gene lost 11 bases, with 24 bases spanning the gap. The CDR3 is 13 residues long. The CDR3 nucleotides are TGCAGTTACGTCCGGCGGGCGGAGGGGGAGCAGTACTTC. Translation: CSYVRRAEGEQYF.

The chain has TRBV4-2 and TRBJ2-1, with a possible D match to TRBD1 (6 bases). V was pared by 6 bases and J by 5 bases, with 14 bases between. This CDR3 has 14 residues. Germline lookup yields CDR1 LGHNA and CDR2 YNFKEQ. The chain's CDR3 is CASRLGGRNNEQFF. CDR3 in DNA: TGTGCCAGCAGGCTAGGGGGTCGAAACAATGAGCAGTTCTTC.

This rearrangement joins TRBV9 to TRBJ2-3, with D unresolved. CDR1 is SGDLS and CDR2 is YYNGEE in the germline V gene. The CDR3 loop spans 13 amino acids. The germline V and J ends were trimmed by 2 bases and 2 bases, with 6 bases remaining between them. CDR3 region: CASSVDPTDTQYF. CDR3 DNA: TGTGCCAGCAGCGTCGATCCCACAGATACGCAGTATTTT.

This clonotype has just a few counts. The CDR3 region has the DNA TGTGCCAGCAGTGTACCGGGACAGGGGGCCAACGTCCTGACTTTC. It specifies CASSVPGQGANVLTF. V usage is TRBV25-1 and J usage is TRBJ2-6, with TRBD1 matching over 7 bases. Trimming took 4 bases from V and 4 from J; bases not matched to a gene: 4. The germline gives CDR1 MGHDK, CDR2 SYGVNS. There are 15 residues in the CDR3.

CDR3 protein: CASSYSGLAGTNEQFF. The CDR3 nucleotides read TGTGCCAGCAGTTACTCGGGGCTAGCGGGGACCAATGAGCAGTTCTTC. The rearrangement joins TRBV6-5 to TRBJ2-1; 9 bases are a match to TRBD2. Looked up from germline, CDR1 is MNHEY and CDR2 is SVGAGI. V trimming: 0 bases; J trimming: 6 bases; junction bases outside the gene matches: 6. CDR3 size: 16 residues.

The rearrangement uses TRBV30 and TRBJ2-2, with D perhaps TRBD2 (6 bases). With 4 bases removed from V and 5 bases from J, the gap between germline ends came to 14 bases. This CDR3 comprises 14 residues. Germline V gene sequence: CDR1 GTSNPN, CDR2 SVGIG (reference sequence). CDR3 in DNA: TGTGCCTGGACCCCGGGAGAGTCGACCGGGGAGCTGTTTTTT. Protein product: CAWTPGESTGELFF.

The chain joins TRBV3-1 to TRBJ2-7; D gene ambiguous. The CDR3 contains 14 residues. The V end lost 4 bases, the J end lost 2 bases, and 12 bases lay between the germline ends. Germline CDR1 and CDR2: LGHDT and YNNKEL (reference sequence). In nucleotides, the CDR3 is TGTGCCAGCAGCCGTAGGACGTCCCCCTACGAGCAGTACTTC. It encodes CASSRRTSPYEQYF.

This clonotype was seen only a few times. The chain is built from TRBV27 and TRBJ2-7; possibly TRBD1 or TRBD2 for D (6 bases each). The CDR3 runs to 15 residues. Trimming shortened V by 9 bases and J by 2 bases, and 20 bases separated the two germline ends. Per the germline V gene, CDR1 is MNHEY and CDR2 is SMNVEV (reference sequence). The CDR3 is CASKVQGGRPYEQYF. DNA of the CDR3: TGTGCCAGTAAAGTTCAAGGGGGGCGCCCCTACGAGCAGTACTTC.

The chain links TRBV27 to TRBJ1-2; the D is unclear. Trimming left V 6 bases short and J 4 bases short, with 9 bases between. CDR1 is MNHEY and CDR2 is SMNVEV in the germline V gene (reference sequence). This CDR3 has 12 residues. The CDR3 DNA is TGTGCCAGCAGGGGCCTCACCTATGGCTACACCTTC. Translated, it gives CASRGLTYGYTF.

V gene TRBV13 combines with J gene TRBJ2-1; TRBD2 matches 13 bases. The V and J ends lost 5 bases and 7 bases, in that order; junction bases with no gene match: 8. This CDR3 has 16 residues. Germline V CDR1 and CDR2: PRHDT, FYEKMQ (reference sequence). DNA of the CDR3: TGTGCCAGCAGCCAAACTAGCGGGAGGGCTTGGAATGAGCAGTTCTTC. This gives the protein CASSQTSGRAWNEQFF.